A selection of T cell receptor beta chains follows, all from one sample in a study of T cells in Graves' hyperthyroidism and ophthalmopathy. TCRdb recomputed calls from the multiplex PCR reads with MiXCR, one row per CDR3 protein. The sample records around 340,000 distinct CDR3 sequences, around 18% being singletons. The sample was blood. These receptors were collected from a woman aged 35 to 49 with Graves' ophthalmopathy. Both conserved end residues are part of each CDR3. Fields, in order: J gene, D gene, V gene, clone size, CDR3 protein, CDR3 DNA. A D gene is named only where the DNA matches it firmly. Clone sizes are given selectively: once, few, many, or a class where the clone is expanded.

J: TRBJ1-5
D: TRBD1
V: TRBV28
size: many
CDR3: CASSSGTGVQPQHF
DNA: TGTGCCAGCAGTTCAGGGACAGGGGTTCAGCCCCAGCATTTT

J: TRBJ2-4
D: -
V: TRBV28
size: many
CDR3: CASSSPHPPRNIQYF
DNA: TGTGCCAGCAGCAGCCCCCACCCCCCACGGAACATTCAGTACTTC

J: TRBJ2-7
D: -
V: TRBV27
size: many
CDR3: CASTPRGKRDEQYF
DNA: TGTGCCAGCACCCCTCGGGGTAAACGGGACGAGCAGTACTTC

J: TRBJ2-6
D: -
V: TRBV29-1
size: many
CDR3: CSVYGTDFSGANVLTF
DNA: TGCAGCGTTTACGGGACCGATTTCTCTGGGGCCAACGTCCTGACTTTC

J: TRBJ1-2
D: -
V: TRBV20-1
size: many
CDR3: CSAKGDYGYTF
DNA: TGCAGTGCTAAAGGGGACTATGGCTACACCTTC

J: TRBJ1-3
D: -
V: TRBV30
size: many
CDR3: CAWSPPSFSGNTIYF
DNA: TGTGCCTGGAGTCCTCCCTCATTCTCTGGAAACACCATATATTTT

J: TRBJ1-2
D: -
V: TRBV18
size: many
CDR3: CASSPGRSTNYGYTF
DNA: TGTGCCAGCTCACCAGGCAGGTCCACTAACTATGGCTACACCTTC

J: TRBJ1-5
D: TRBD1
V: TRBV6-1
size: many
CDR3: CASSEHLGQGSNQPQHF
DNA: TGTGCCAGCAGTGAACACCTCGGACAGGGGAGCAATCAGCCCCAGCATTTT

J: TRBJ2-5
D: -
V: TRBV28
size: many
CDR3: CASTQRGQETQYF
DNA: TGTGCCAGCACACAACGGGGGCAAGAGACCCAGTACTTC

J: TRBJ2-7
D: -
V: TRBV6-1
size: -
CDR3: CASSEVGVIFGPYEQYF
DNA: TGTGCCAGCAGTGAAGTAGGAGTCATCTTTGGTCCATACGAGCAGTACTTC

J: TRBJ1-1
D: -
V: TRBV27
size: many
CDR3: CASSLYGGDTEAFF
DNA: TGTGCCAGCAGTTTATACGGGGGGGACACTGAAGCTTTCTTT

J: TRBJ2-5
D: TRBD2
V: TRBV20-1
size: many
CDR3: CSALAGVETQYF
DNA: TGCAGTGCGCTAGCGGGAGTAGAGACCCAGTACTTC

J: TRBJ1-1
D: -
V: TRBV19
size: many
CDR3: CASSSSRGRGTEAFF
DNA: TGTGCCAGTAGTTCAAGCAGGGGTCGAGGAACTGAAGCTTTCTTT

J: TRBJ1-1
D: -
V: TRBV28
size: many
CDR3: CASKLRVTANTEAFF
DNA: TGTGCCAGCAAATTGCGCGTGACAGCGAACACTGAAGCTTTCTTT

J: TRBJ2-7
D: TRBD1
V: TRBV2
size: many
CDR3: CASSAGTGTYEQYF
DNA: TGTGCCAGCAGTGCCGGGACAGGCACCTACGAGCAGTACTTC

J: TRBJ1-6
D: -
V: TRBV28
size: many
CDR3: CASSFPGRDNSPLHF
DNA: TGTGCCAGCAGTTTTCCCGGCAGGGATAATTCACCCCTCCACTTT

J: TRBJ2-5
D: TRBD1
V: TRBV5-1
size: many
CDR3: CASSSSGTAQETQYF
DNA: TGCGCCAGCAGCTCGTCCGGGACAGCCCAAGAGACCCAGTACTTC

J: TRBJ2-7
D: TRBD2
V: TRBV6-1
size: -
CDR3: CASRQRTSGRNEQYF
DNA: TGTGCCAGCAGACAAAGGACTAGCGGGAGGAACGAGCAGTACTTC

J: TRBJ2-7
D: TRBD1
V: TRBV6-4
size: -
CDR3: CASSTQPNRDRSTFKGSRFEQYF
DNA: TGTGCCAGCAGTACCCAACCCAACCGGGACAGGAGCACCTTCAAGGGATCTCGCTTCGAGCAGTACTTC

J: TRBJ2-7
D: TRBD1
V: TRBV6-5
size: many
CDR3: CASSYSPGQRSYEQYF
DNA: TGTGCCAGCAGTTACTCCCCGGGACAGCGGAGCTACGAGCAGTACTTC

J: TRBJ1-2
D: -
V: TRBV5-4
size: many
CDR3: CASSPDPQDYGYTF
DNA: TGTGCCAGCAGCCCTGATCCTCAGGACTATGGCTACACCTTC

J: TRBJ2-7
D: TRBD2
V: TRBV20-1
size: many
CDR3: CSASDTAGGGGYSEQYF
DNA: TGCAGTGCTAGCGACACAGCGGGAGGAGGAGGCTACAGCGAGCAGTACTTC

J: TRBJ2-7
D: -
V: TRBV2
size: many
CDR3: CASSYRLASYEQYF
DNA: TGTGCCAGCTCATATCGACTGGCTTCCTACGAGCAGTACTTC

J: TRBJ2-7
D: -
V: TRBV6-5
size: -
CDR3: CASSTRRGTEQYF
DNA: TGTGCCAGCAGTACCCGACGGGGGACCGAGCAGTACTTC

J: TRBJ1-5
D: -
V: TRBV20-1
size: many
CDR3: CSASYFGTGGQPQHF
DNA: TGCAGTGCTAGTTATTTTGGTACAGGAGGCCAGCCCCAGCATTTT

J: TRBJ1-1
D: -
V: TRBV20-1
size: many
CDR3: CSARDLRENTEAFF
DNA: TGCAGTGCTAGAGATCTCCGGGAGAACACTGAAGCTTTCTTT

J: TRBJ2-2
D: -
V: TRBV6-4
size: many
CDR3: CASSDNTPGELFF
DNA: TGTGCCAGCAGTGACAATACCCCCGGGGAGCTGTTTTTT

J: TRBJ1-4
D: -
V: TRBV11-2
size: many
CDR3: CASSLDGGTNEKLFF
DNA: TGTGCCAGCAGCTTAGATGGGGGGACAAATGAAAAACTGTTTTTT

J: TRBJ1-3
D: TRBD1
V: TRBV2
size: many
CDR3: CASSRDSTHSGNTIYF
DNA: TGTGCCAGCAGCCGGGACAGCACTCACTCTGGAAACACCATATATTTT

J: TRBJ1-1
D: -
V: TRBV28
size: many
CDR3: CASSSGLQPEAFF
DNA: TGTGCCAGCAGTTCAGGTTTGCAGCCTGAAGCTTTCTTT

J: TRBJ1-2
D: -
V: TRBV7-2
size: many
CDR3: CASSSQGVYGYTF
DNA: TGTGCCAGCAGCTCCCAGGGAGTATATGGCTACACCTTC

J: TRBJ2-7
D: -
V: TRBV28
size: many
CDR3: CASSRTGIRGNYEQYF
DNA: TGTGCCAGCAGTCGGACTGGTATCAGGGGCAACTACGAGCAGTACTTC

J: TRBJ1-5
D: TRBD1
V: TRBV7-9
size: many
CDR3: CASSLGDRENQPQHF
DNA: TGTGCCAGCAGCTTAGGAGACAGGGAGAATCAGCCCCAGCATTTT

J: TRBJ1-1
D: TRBD1
V: TRBV7-2
size: many
CDR3: CASSTQGAGTEAFF
DNA: TGTGCCAGCAGCACACAGGGGGCTGGGACTGAAGCTTTCTTT

J: TRBJ1-6
D: -
V: TRBV12-3/TRBV12-4
size: many
CDR3: CASSLGGHSPLHF
DNA: TGTGCCAGCAGTTTAGGTGGGCATTCACCCCTCCACTTT

J: TRBJ1-5
D: -
V: TRBV6-1
size: -
CDR3: CASSENIGAGPQHF
DNA: TGTGCCAGCAGTGAAAACATAGGGGCGGGCCCCCAGCATTTT

J: TRBJ2-7
D: -
V: TRBV14
size: many
CDR3: CASSQAGRYEQYF
DNA: TGTGCCAGCAGCCAAGCAGGGAGGTACGAGCAGTACTTC

J: TRBJ2-4
D: TRBD2
V: TRBV3-1
size: many
CDR3: CASSQDPGGPAKNIQYF
DNA: TGTGCCAGCAGCCAAGACCCGGGAGGGCCAGCCAAAAACATTCAGTACTTC

J: TRBJ2-7
D: -
V: TRBV2
size: many
CDR3: CASRFTYEQYF
DNA: TGTGCCAGCAGGTTTACCTACGAGCAGTACTTC